The rows below give T cell receptor beta chains drawn from one sample of a study of Ad26.COV2.S vaccination and SARS-CoV-2 variants. Produced via immunoSEQ multiplex PCR; TCRdb's table is partial and in-frame only. The top ten hold around 6.4% of the sample, which has more than 300,000 clones, about 88% seen once. This material consisted of peripheral blood, taken in a trial of Ad26.COV2.S vaccine versus placebo. The receptors here all came from a person between 18 and 65 years old who received the Ad26.COV2.S COVID-19 vaccine or a placebo. Each CDR3 is given with its conserved first and last residue. D genes are given only for firm matches. Part of the rows lack a size; the others show once, few, many or a class for expanded clones.

v_call: TRBV5-4; clone_size: -; d_call: -; j_call: TRBJ2-2; cdr3_nt: TGTGCCAGCAGCTTCATAGGGGTCCGCCCGAAAACAAACACCGGGGAGCTGTTTTTT; cdr3_aa: CASSFIGVRPKTNTGELFF
v_call: TRBV19; clone_size: few; d_call: -; j_call: TRBJ1-1; cdr3_nt: TGTGCCAGTAGTATCGTTCCCAGTTCGGATGAAGCTTTCTTT; cdr3_aa: CASSIVPSSDEAFF
v_call: TRBV19; clone_size: -; d_call: -; j_call: TRBJ1-1; cdr3_nt: TGTGCCAGTAGTATAGTCTCATCTGAAGCTTTCTTT; cdr3_aa: CASSIVSSEAFF
v_call: TRBV19; clone_size: -; d_call: -; j_call: TRBJ1-1; cdr3_nt: TGTGCCAGTAGTATTCGAGACACAAGCAACACTGAAGCTTTCTTT; cdr3_aa: CASSIRDTSNTEAFF
v_call: TRBV6-5; clone_size: -; d_call: TRBD1; j_call: TRBJ2-2; cdr3_nt: TGTGCCAGCAGGCTACAGGGGGGCACCGGGGAGCTGTTTTTT; cdr3_aa: CASRLQGGTGELFF
v_call: TRBV28; clone_size: -; d_call: -; j_call: TRBJ2-7; cdr3_nt: TGTGCCAGCAGTTTATTTAAGGGAGAGCAGTACTTC; cdr3_aa: CASSLFKGEQYF
v_call: TRBV2; clone_size: -; d_call: -; j_call: TRBJ1-5; cdr3_nt: TGTGCCAGCAGTGAAACGGTAGCTAGCAATCAGCCCCAGCATTTT; cdr3_aa: CASSETVASNQPQHF
v_call: TRBV7-2; clone_size: -; d_call: -; j_call: TRBJ2-2; cdr3_nt: TGTGCCAGCAGCTTAGTCGGACGCCAACCGAACACCGGGGAGCTGTTTTTT; cdr3_aa: CASSLVGRQPNTGELFF
v_call: TRBV15; clone_size: once; d_call: -; j_call: TRBJ1-1; cdr3_nt: TGTGCCACCAGCAGAGAAGAGGGTTCGAGTGAAGCTTTCTTT; cdr3_aa: CATSREEGSSEAFF
v_call: TRBV5-1; clone_size: -; d_call: TRBD1; j_call: TRBJ1-1; cdr3_nt: TGCGCCAGCAGCCCAGGGGGGTATGACACTGAAGCTTTCTTT; cdr3_aa: CASSPGGYDTEAFF
v_call: TRBV7-2; clone_size: -; d_call: -; j_call: TRBJ1-3; cdr3_nt: TGTGCCAGCAGCTTAGGGGTCGTTCTTGGAAACACCATATATTTT; cdr3_aa: CASSLGVVLGNTIYF
v_call: TRBV6-5; clone_size: -; d_call: -; j_call: TRBJ1-2; cdr3_nt: TGTGCCAGCAGTTCCCAGATCAGGGCCTATGGCTACACCTTC; cdr3_aa: CASSSQIRAYGYTF
v_call: TRBV6-4; clone_size: -; d_call: -; j_call: TRBJ2-3; cdr3_nt: TGTGCCAGCAGTCAAGTGGCTGGGGGCACAGATACGCAGTATTTT; cdr3_aa: CASSQVAGGTDTQYF
v_call: TRBV7-6; clone_size: -; d_call: -; j_call: TRBJ2-3; cdr3_nt: TGTGCCAGCAGCTTAGAGTTAGGGGGGGGCCTCAGCACAGATACGCAGTATTTT; cdr3_aa: CASSLELGGGLSTDTQYF
v_call: TRBV6-5; clone_size: -; d_call: TRBD1; j_call: TRBJ1-2; cdr3_nt: TGTGCCAGCAGCTATGGACAGGGGGCTGCGTATGGCTACACCTTC; cdr3_aa: CASSYGQGAAYGYTF
v_call: TRBV5-4; clone_size: -; d_call: -; j_call: TRBJ1-1; cdr3_nt: TGTGCCAGCAGCTTGAGAGACGGCCAAACTGAAGCTTTCTTT; cdr3_aa: CASSLRDGQTEAFF
v_call: TRBV19; clone_size: -; d_call: -; j_call: TRBJ2-3; cdr3_nt: TGTGCCAGTAGTATAGCTCTCGGAGCCACAGATACGCAGTATTTT; cdr3_aa: CASSIALGATDTQYF
v_call: TRBV7-9; clone_size: -; d_call: -; j_call: TRBJ2-7; cdr3_nt: TGTGCCAGCAGAGACCGGGAGCTCTACGAGCAGTACTTC; cdr3_aa: CASRDRELYEQYF
v_call: TRBV19; clone_size: -; d_call: -; j_call: TRBJ2-7; cdr3_nt: TGTGCCAGTAGTGGCAGGAAACCCTCCTACGAGCAGTACTTC; cdr3_aa: CASSGRKPSYEQYF
v_call: TRBV4-2; clone_size: -; d_call: -; j_call: TRBJ2-6; cdr3_nt: TGTGCCAGCAGCCAAGAAACGCAGGGGAGCGGGGCCAACGTCCTGACTTTC; cdr3_aa: CASSQETQGSGANVLTF
v_call: TRBV5-1; clone_size: once; d_call: TRBD1; j_call: TRBJ1-5; cdr3_nt: TGCGCCAGCAGCGAGGACAGGGGGCTCTCTAATCAGCCCCAGCATTTT; cdr3_aa: CASSEDRGLSNQPQHF
v_call: TRBV2; clone_size: once; d_call: -; j_call: TRBJ2-7; cdr3_nt: TGTGCCAGCGGAGGGTCCTCAAAATACGAGCAGTACTTC; cdr3_aa: CASGGSSKYEQYF
v_call: TRBV14; clone_size: once; d_call: -; j_call: TRBJ1-2; cdr3_nt: TGTGCCAGCCGAGCGGGGTTTTCCCAAGGCGGGGGCTACACCTTC; cdr3_aa: CASRAGFSQGGGYTF
v_call: TRBV3-1/TRBV3-2; clone_size: once; d_call: -; j_call: TRBJ1-2; cdr3_nt: TGTGCCAGCAGCAGGGAAGTCTATGGCTACACCTTC; cdr3_aa: CASSREVYGYTF
v_call: TRBV24-1; clone_size: once; d_call: TRBD1; j_call: TRBJ2-4; cdr3_nt: TGTGCCACCAGTGACAAGGGGACAGGGGGGCCGACCAAAAACATTCAGTACTTC; cdr3_aa: CATSDKGTGGPTKNIQYF
v_call: TRBV30; clone_size: -; d_call: -; j_call: TRBJ2-2; cdr3_nt: TGTGCCTGGACCCAGACCGGGGAGCTGTTTTTT; cdr3_aa: CAWTQTGELFF
v_call: TRBV6-5; clone_size: few; d_call: TRBD1; j_call: TRBJ2-7; cdr3_nt: TGTGCCAGCAGTCGAAACAGGGGTATTGGGGAGCAGTACTTC; cdr3_aa: CASSRNRGIGEQYF
v_call: TRBV18; clone_size: -; d_call: -; j_call: TRBJ1-2; cdr3_nt: TGTGCCAGCTCACCATTAACAGGGAGGGAAGACTATGGCTACACCTTC; cdr3_aa: CASSPLTGREDYGYTF
v_call: TRBV19; clone_size: -; d_call: TRBD1; j_call: TRBJ1-2; cdr3_nt: TGTGCCACCTCAAATTTTGGGACAGGGTATGGCTACACCTTC; cdr3_aa: CATSNFGTGYGYTF
v_call: TRBV6-2/TRBV6-3; clone_size: -; d_call: TRBD2; j_call: TRBJ2-3; cdr3_nt: TGTGCCAGCAGTTACGGGTCGTCTAGCGGGAGTAATCCAGATACGCAGTATTTT; cdr3_aa: CASSYGSSSGSNPDTQYF
v_call: TRBV2; clone_size: -; d_call: -; j_call: TRBJ1-1; cdr3_nt: TGTGCCAGCACGTCCCTAGCAGCGAACACTGAAGCTTTCTTT; cdr3_aa: CASTSLAANTEAFF
v_call: TRBV18; clone_size: once; d_call: -; j_call: TRBJ2-3; cdr3_nt: TGTGCCAGCTCTCTCGGGGGGCGGACAGATACGCAGTATTTT; cdr3_aa: CASSLGGRTDTQYF
v_call: TRBV18; clone_size: -; d_call: -; j_call: TRBJ2-7; cdr3_nt: TGTGCCAGCTCACCACCTAGATCAGGGTCCTACGAGCAGTACTTC; cdr3_aa: CASSPPRSGSYEQYF
v_call: TRBV3-1/TRBV3-2; clone_size: medium-sized; d_call: -; j_call: TRBJ1-3; cdr3_nt: TGTGCCAGCAGTCAAGGGGGGACTAGCTCTGGAAACACCATATATTTT; cdr3_aa: CASSQGGTSSGNTIYF
v_call: TRBV7-8; clone_size: -; d_call: -; j_call: TRBJ1-3; cdr3_nt: TGTGCCAGCAGCCCCCTCCTCGGGGGTGGAAACACCATATATTTT; cdr3_aa: CASSPLLGGGNTIYF
v_call: TRBV5-1; clone_size: -; d_call: TRBD2; j_call: TRBJ2-1; cdr3_nt: TGCGCCAGCAGCTTGAGCGCCGGGGGGGCTGATACTGAGCAGTTCTTC; cdr3_aa: CASSLSAGGADTEQFF
v_call: TRBV11-3; clone_size: -; d_call: TRBD2; j_call: TRBJ2-1; cdr3_nt: TGTGCCAGCAGCCCCCAGACTAGCGGGGAGTCCGAGCAGTTCTTC; cdr3_aa: CASSPQTSGESEQFF
v_call: TRBV7-3; clone_size: -; d_call: -; j_call: TRBJ1-2; cdr3_nt: TGTGCCAGCAGCTTAAGGGCTAACAACGGCTACACCTTC; cdr3_aa: CASSLRANNGYTF
v_call: TRBV6-2/TRBV6-3; clone_size: -; d_call: -; j_call: TRBJ1-2; cdr3_nt: TGTGCCAGCAGTCGACAGCCCAACTACTATGGCTACACCTTC; cdr3_aa: CASSRQPNYYGYTF
v_call: TRBV7-2; clone_size: -; d_call: -; j_call: TRBJ2-7; cdr3_nt: TGTGCCAGCAGCCCGCTCGGAGAATTC; cdr3_aa: CASSPLGEF
v_call: TRBV3-1/TRBV3-2; clone_size: -; d_call: -; j_call: TRBJ2-1; cdr3_nt: TGTGCCAGCAGCCAGGAACGTATAAGCTCCTACAATGAGCAGTTCTTC; cdr3_aa: CASSQERISSYNEQFF
v_call: TRBV3-1/TRBV3-2; clone_size: -; d_call: TRBD1; j_call: TRBJ1-1; cdr3_nt: TGTGCCAGCACCCAGGGCGGGACAGTCACTGAAGCTTTCTTT; cdr3_aa: CASTQGGTVTEAFF
v_call: TRBV11-2; clone_size: -; d_call: -; j_call: TRBJ2-1; cdr3_nt: TGTGCCAGCAGCTTAGACAGACCCCCAAGCAATGAGCAGTTCTTC; cdr3_aa: CASSLDRPPSNEQFF
v_call: TRBV5-6; clone_size: -; d_call: TRBD1; j_call: TRBJ2-7; cdr3_nt: TGTGCCAGCAGCCGAGGACAGGGGGTTGTTTCCTACGAGCAGTACTTC; cdr3_aa: CASSRGQGVVSYEQYF
v_call: TRBV27; clone_size: -; d_call: -; j_call: TRBJ2-7; cdr3_nt: TGTGCCAGCAGTTTATTTGGGGGAAGCTCCTACGAGCAGTACTTC; cdr3_aa: CASSLFGGSSYEQYF
v_call: TRBV7-9; clone_size: -; d_call: -; j_call: TRBJ1-1; cdr3_nt: TGTGCCAGCAGCCTAAGGGGGGAGCAGGGGAACAAGGCTGAAGCTTTCTTT; cdr3_aa: CASSLRGEQGNKAEAFF
v_call: TRBV14; clone_size: -; d_call: TRBD2; j_call: TRBJ2-5; cdr3_nt: TGTGCCAGCAGCCAACCGGGGGGTCAAGAGACCCAGTACTTC; cdr3_aa: CASSQPGGQETQYF
v_call: TRBV4-3; clone_size: few; d_call: -; j_call: TRBJ1-3; cdr3_nt: TGCGCCAGCAGCCAAACTCGGGGGGACTACTCTGGAAACACCATATATTTT; cdr3_aa: CASSQTRGDYSGNTIYF
v_call: TRBV14; clone_size: -; d_call: TRBD2; j_call: TRBJ2-4; cdr3_nt: TGTGCCAGCAGTAGCGGGGGGGCAAACATTCAGTACTTC; cdr3_aa: CASSSGGANIQYF
v_call: TRBV28; clone_size: -; d_call: -; j_call: TRBJ2-6; cdr3_nt: TGTGCCAGCAGTCCCGGTGGGTCTGGGGCCAACGTCCTGACTTTC; cdr3_aa: CASSPGGSGANVLTF
v_call: TRBV19; clone_size: -; d_call: -; j_call: TRBJ1-4; cdr3_nt: TGTGCCAGTAGTAGGCGACAGTCTAATGAAAAACTGTTTTTT; cdr3_aa: CASSRRQSNEKLFF
v_call: TRBV7-3; clone_size: many; d_call: -; j_call: TRBJ1-1; cdr3_nt: TGTGCCAGCAGCTTGAGTAAGCTACAGAGCACTGAAGCTTTCTTT; cdr3_aa: CASSLSKLQSTEAFF
v_call: TRBV6-4; clone_size: -; d_call: TRBD1; j_call: TRBJ2-2; cdr3_nt: TGTGCCAGCAGTGACTCTCAGGGGGCGACGGGGGAGCTGTTTTTT; cdr3_aa: CASSDSQGATGELFF